A single T cell receptor (beta chain) is shown here with its context. The CDR3 covers 13 residues. Per the germline V gene, CDR1 is ENHRY and CDR2 is SYGVKD. It was by 5'RACE template switching with UMIs that TCR beta cDNA was made. TCRdb re-called the 5' RACE reads and gives one entry per CDR3 protein, without DNA. Recorded here are about 260,000 distinct CDR3 sequences; the top ten clones represent about 0.39%. This record comes from a study of T cells expressing NK-cell markers. The V and J genes are TRBV10-3 and TRBJ1-2. Sequencing input: blood T cells: a sorted CD56 or NKG2C T cell subset, CD4+ or CD8+ T cells, or bulk PBMC T cells (not recorded which). This receptor was identified in a man younger than 30 in good health. CDR3 protein: CAISDRIVYGYTF.